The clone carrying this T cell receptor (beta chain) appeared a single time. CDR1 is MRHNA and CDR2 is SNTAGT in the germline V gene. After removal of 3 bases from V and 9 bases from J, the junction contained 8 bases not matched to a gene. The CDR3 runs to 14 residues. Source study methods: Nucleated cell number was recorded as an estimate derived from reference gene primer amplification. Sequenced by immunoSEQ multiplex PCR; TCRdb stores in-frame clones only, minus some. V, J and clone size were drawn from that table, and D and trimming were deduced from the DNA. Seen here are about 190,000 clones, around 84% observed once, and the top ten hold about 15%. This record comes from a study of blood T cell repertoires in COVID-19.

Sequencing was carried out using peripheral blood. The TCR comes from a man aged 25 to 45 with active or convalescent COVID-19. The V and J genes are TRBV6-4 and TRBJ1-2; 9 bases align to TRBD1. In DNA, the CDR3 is TGTGCCAGCAGTGAATCCGGGACAGGGTTAAGCTACACCTTC. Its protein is CASSESGTGLSYTF.